This TCR beta chain was sequenced in a study of long-term antiretroviral therapy in people with HIV. Whole-study results and caveats: Post-treatment diversity went higher with ART but stayed below transplant donor controls. No data on ART adherence, viral resistance or therapy changes. HIV repertoires spanned tighter CDR3 length ranges than controls did.

The study used samples holding 1-10 million cryopreserved PBMC before DNA extraction. Researchers ran immunoSEQ v3.0 at survey level. The protocol was immunoSEQ multiplex PCR, while the TCRdb copy is restricted to in-frame clones and leaves out a portion. The data contain about 25,000 clones, approximately 93% of them singletons. Details on this clone: Antigen: not known.

This TCR came from a woman aged 40 to 49 with HIV. The material was unsorted PBMCs, obtained 7.6 years after starting antiretroviral therapy.

DNA of the CDR3: TGTGCCAGCAGCTTATCCCTAGCGGGGGTGTCAGATACGCAGTATTTT. Amino acid sequence: CASSLSLAGVSDTQYF. V usage is TRBV11-2 and J usage is TRBJ2-3, with 10 bases that match TRBD2. The V segment lost 2 bases and the J segment 4 bases; nucleotides outside the gene matches: 6. The germline V gene has CDR1 SGHAT and CDR2 FQNNGV. The CDR3 contains 16 residues.